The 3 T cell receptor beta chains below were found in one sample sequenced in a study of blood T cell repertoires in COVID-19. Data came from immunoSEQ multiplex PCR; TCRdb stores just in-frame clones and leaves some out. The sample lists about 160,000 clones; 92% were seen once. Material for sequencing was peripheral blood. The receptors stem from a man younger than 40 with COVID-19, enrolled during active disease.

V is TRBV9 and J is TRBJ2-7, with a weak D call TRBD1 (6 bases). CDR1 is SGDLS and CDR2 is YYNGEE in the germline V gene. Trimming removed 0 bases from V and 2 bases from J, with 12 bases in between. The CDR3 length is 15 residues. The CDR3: CASSVDGGRTYEQYF. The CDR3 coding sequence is TGTGCCAGCAGCGTAGATGGGGGCCGCACCTACGAGCAGTACTTC.

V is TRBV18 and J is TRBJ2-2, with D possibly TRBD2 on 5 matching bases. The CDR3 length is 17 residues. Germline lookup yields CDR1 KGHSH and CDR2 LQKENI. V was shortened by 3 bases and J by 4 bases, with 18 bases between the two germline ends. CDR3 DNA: TGTGCCAGCTCACCTCTATCGGGAATACAGAGCACCGGGGAGCTGTTTTTT. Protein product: CASSPLSGIQSTGELFF.

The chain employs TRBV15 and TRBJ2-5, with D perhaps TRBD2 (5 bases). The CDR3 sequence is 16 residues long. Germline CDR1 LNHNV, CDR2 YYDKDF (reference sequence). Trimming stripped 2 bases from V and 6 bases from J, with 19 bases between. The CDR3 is CATSRPRGDGRKTQYF. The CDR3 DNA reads TGTGCCACCAGCAGACCCCGGGGTGACGGAAGGAAGACCCAGTACTTC.